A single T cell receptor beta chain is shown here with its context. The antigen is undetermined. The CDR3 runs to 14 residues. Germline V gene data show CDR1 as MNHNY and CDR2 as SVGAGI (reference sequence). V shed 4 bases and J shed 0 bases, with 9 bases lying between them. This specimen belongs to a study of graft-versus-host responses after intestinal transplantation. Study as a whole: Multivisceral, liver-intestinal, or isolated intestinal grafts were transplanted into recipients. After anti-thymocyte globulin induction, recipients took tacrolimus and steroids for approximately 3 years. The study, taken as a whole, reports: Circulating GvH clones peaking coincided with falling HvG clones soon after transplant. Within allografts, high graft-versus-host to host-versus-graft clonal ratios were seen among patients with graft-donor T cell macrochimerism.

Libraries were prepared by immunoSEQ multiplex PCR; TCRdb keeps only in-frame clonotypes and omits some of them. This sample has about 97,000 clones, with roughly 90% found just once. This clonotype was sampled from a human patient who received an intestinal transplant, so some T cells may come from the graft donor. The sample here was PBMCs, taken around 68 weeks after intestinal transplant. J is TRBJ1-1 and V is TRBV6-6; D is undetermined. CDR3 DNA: TGTGCCAGCAGTTGGGGTCAGATGAACACTGAAGCTTTCTTT. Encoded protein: CASSWGQMNTEAFF.